These T cell receptor beta chains were read from a single sample in a study of cytomegalovirus exposure and HLA in healthy donors. Generated by immunoSEQ multiplex PCR, the TCRdb table keeps only in-frame clones and is missing some. The top ten hold about 0.71% of the sample, which has about 130,000 clones, about four fifths seen once. Source material: PBMCs. These receptor sequences come from a man younger than 35 in good health and CMV-seronegative. The CDR3 runs from the conserved cysteine through the conserved F or W. D genes are given only for firm matches. The size entry is marked missing in some rows and otherwise reads once, few, many or a size class.

clone size,D gene,J gene,V gene,CDR3 DNA,CDR3 protein
-,TRBD1,TRBJ1-3,TRBV6-6,TGTGCCAGCAGTTCCAACACAGGGGGCACTGGAAACACCATATATTTT,CASSSNTGGTGNTIYF
once,-,TRBJ1-5,TRBV27,TGTGCCAGCAGTTCCCACTCTCGAGGCGGGGGAAGCAATCAGCCCCAGCATTTT,CASSSHSRGGGSNQPQHF
-,-,TRBJ1-2,TRBV19,TGTGCCAGTAGTATCGGGGGTAATGGCTACACCTTC,CASSIGGNGYTF
-,TRBD1,TRBJ1-1,TRBV4-3,TGCGCCAGCACCCGACAGGGGGCTTACACTGAAGCTTTCTTT,CASTRQGAYTEAFF
-,TRBD1,TRBJ1-2,TRBV5-8,TGTGCCAGCAGCTACCGGGACAGGCGAACTTTAGCTAACTATGGCTACACCTTC,CASSYRDRRTLANYGYTF
-,TRBD1,TRBJ1-2,TRBV5-1,TGCGCCAGCAGGGGACAGCTGCCCTATGGCTACACCTTC,CASRGQLPYGYTF
-,TRBD2,TRBJ2-1,TRBV7-9,TGTGCCAGCAGCCTAAGGGAGCGGGGGGTCAATGAGCAGTTCTTC,CASSLRERGVNEQFF
-,-,TRBJ1-1,TRBV4-1,TGCGCCAGCAGCCCCCGATCAGGGCTGGACACTGAAGCTTTCTTT,CASSPRSGLDTEAFF
few,-,TRBJ1-1,TRBV4-3,TGCGCCAGCGCCCTAGTGGGGGGGCAGACTGAAGCTTTCTTT,CASALVGGQTEAFF
few,-,TRBJ1-5,TRBV2,TGTGCCAGCAGTGACCTGCGGGACGGCGAGGATCAGCCCCAGCATTTT,CASSDLRDGEDQPQHF
-,-,TRBJ1-2,TRBV7-9,TGTGCCAGCAGCTCCCCGGGGAACTATGGCTACACCTTC,CASSSPGNYGYTF
few,TRBD1,TRBJ2-2,TRBV9,TGTGCCAGCAGCATTCTGACAGGGGTCGGGACCGGGGAGCTGTTTTTT,CASSILTGVGTGELFF
-,-,TRBJ1-3,TRBV5-4,TGTGCCAGCAGCTTTGCGGGGGTTGCTGGAAACACCATATATTTT,CASSFAGVAGNTIYF
few,TRBD1,TRBJ1-2,TRBV10-3,TGTGCCGCAACGACAGGGGGTACGCACAAGAACTATGGCTACACCTTC,CAATTGGTHKNYGYTF
-,-,TRBJ1-1,TRBV19,TGTGCCAGCTCCCCCACATCGAACACTGAAGCTTTCTTT,CASSPTSNTEAFF
-,-,TRBJ2-1,TRBV11-2,TGTGCCAGCAGCGCAAGAGGGGAGCAGTTCTTC,CASSARGEQFF
-,TRBD1,TRBJ1-5,TRBV30,TGTGCCTGGGCCGGGACAGGGATCAATCAGCCCCAGCATTTT,CAWAGTGINQPQHF
-,-,TRBJ1-1,TRBV7-2,TGTGCCAGCAGCGTTAGGGGCCAAGTGGGTGAAGCTTTCTTT,CASSVRGQVGEAFF
-,-,TRBJ1-2,TRBV30,TGTGCCTGGAGTGCCCTGACAGGATCTGGTGGCTACACCTTC,CAWSALTGSGGYTF
-,-,TRBJ2-1,TRBV11-2,TGTGCCAGCAGCTTAGATTTTGGAGGGTACGGTGAGCAGTTCTTC,CASSLDFGGYGEQFF
-,TRBD1,TRBJ1-2,TRBV5-1,TGCGCCAGCAGCTTGGCCACAGGGGCCTACTATGGCTACACCTTC,CASSLATGAYYGYTF
-,-,TRBJ2-3,TRBV4-2,TGTGCCAGCAGCCAAGATACTGGTACAGATACGCAGTATTTT,CASSQDTGTDTQYF
-,-,TRBJ1-5,TRBV28,TGTGCCAGCAGTTTTGGGCCTTATTCCACGGGCAATCAGCCCCAGCATTTT,CASSFGPYSTGNQPQHF
-,-,TRBJ2-7,TRBV7-2,TGTGCCAGCTTTTTCCCAGGGGAATCCTACGAGCAGTACTTC,CASFFPGESYEQYF
few,TRBD2,TRBJ2-7,TRBV30,TGTGCCTGGAGAGGGCGGGAGCGATACGAGCAGTACTTC,CAWRGRERYEQYF
-,TRBD1,TRBJ1-1,TRBV28,TGTGCCAGCAGCTCCACAGGGGGCACTGAAGCTTTCTTT,CASSSTGGTEAFF
-,TRBD2,TRBJ2-3,TRBV6-4,TGTGCCAGCAGCCTTCTAGCGGGGGATAGCACAGATACGCAGTATTTT,CASSLLAGDSTDTQYF
-,-,TRBJ2-7,TRBV5-1,TGCGCCAGCAGCTTGGAAGCAGGGGGGCGGGAGCAGTACTTC,CASSLEAGGREQYF
-,-,TRBJ1-1,TRBV5-4,TGTGCCAGCAGCTTGGTTTCGGGGGAAGCTTTCTTT,CASSLVSGEAFF
-,-,TRBJ2-6,TRBV7-8,TGTGCCAGCAAAGATTGGAGAACGGGGGCCAACGTCCTGACTTTC,CASKDWRTGANVLTF
-,TRBD2,TRBJ2-7,TRBV9,TGTGCCAGCAGCGTTAGCGGGTTGAGCTCCTACGAGCAGTACTTC,CASSVSGLSSYEQYF
-,-,TRBJ1-5,TRBV7-2,TGTGCCAGCAGCTTTCAGGGCAATCAGCCCCAGCATTTT,CASSFQGNQPQHF
-,-,TRBJ1-2,TRBV4-3,TGCGCCAGCAGCCCGCGAGCTTTCGACAGCGACTATGGCTACACCTTC,CASSPRAFDSDYGYTF
once,TRBD1,TRBJ2-3,TRBV5-1,TGCGCCAGCAGCTTGTCCCCGGGACAGTTACATAGCACAGATACGCAGTATTTT,CASSLSPGQLHSTDTQYF
-,-,TRBJ1-2,TRBV6-5,TGTGCCAGCACCCGGGGTGGGGAGCAAGACTACACCTTC,CASTRGGEQDYTF
-,-,TRBJ1-1,TRBV4-1,TGCGCCAGCAGCCCGCGTCGGGGTAACACTGAAGCTTTCTTT,CASSPRRGNTEAFF
-,-,TRBJ2-7,TRBV28,TGTGCCAGCAGTGACAGTCTGGAGCAGTACTTC,CASSDSLEQYF
-,-,TRBJ2-3,TRBV7-2,TGTGCCAGCAGCTTAGGGGGCCGCCTGGGGGATACGCAGTATTTT,CASSLGGRLGDTQYF
-,-,TRBJ1-2,TRBV29-1,TGCAGCGTTGGAGGTGGCTACACCTTC,CSVGGGYTF
-,-,TRBJ1-1,TRBV4-2,TGTGCCAGCAGCCAAGATTACGGGGAGAACACTGAAGCTTTCTTT,CASSQDYGENTEAFF
few,-,TRBJ2-5,TRBV7-9,TGTGCCAGCAGCTTAAGGGGGATGGAGACCCAGTACTTC,CASSLRGMETQYF
once,-,TRBJ1-1,TRBV30,TGTGCCTGGAGTGTAGGGAGGGACACTGAAGCTTTCTTT,CAWSVGRDTEAFF
-,-,TRBJ2-7,TRBV2,TGTGCCAGCAGTGGGACAGCCTACGAGCAGTACTTC,CASSGTAYEQYF
-,-,TRBJ2-2,TRBV27,TGTGCCAGCAGTTTAAGGTGGGGAGCCAACACCGGGGAGCTGTTTTTT,CASSLRWGANTGELFF
few,-,TRBJ2-7,TRBV10-3,TGTGCCATCAGTGAGTCGAAGAGTGCGGGCTGGCAGTACTTC,CAISESKSAGWQYF
-,TRBD1,TRBJ2-1,TRBV5-1,TGCGCCAGCAGCTTGGTGACAGGGACCCACAATGAGCAGTTCTTC,CASSLVTGTHNEQFF
-,TRBD1,TRBJ1-5,TRBV7-9,TGTGCCAGCAGCATTGACAGGGCCCCCTTTTGGCCCCAGCATTTT,CASSIDRAPFWPQHF
-,TRBD1,TRBJ1-5,TRBV2,TGTGCCAGCTGTGACAGGGTCAATCAGCCCCAGCATTTT,CASCDRVNQPQHF
-,TRBD1,TRBJ1-2,TRBV4-3,TGCGCCAGCAGCCACGGACAGGGCTTTAACTATGGCTACACCTTC,CASSHGQGFNYGYTF
-,-,TRBJ1-2,TRBV7-9,TGTGCCAGCAGCTTAGCGAGAACAGGCTATGGCTACACCTTC,CASSLARTGYGYTF
-,TRBD2,TRBJ2-3,TRBV6-5,TGTGCCAGCAGGAACCTCGGGACTACCACAGATACGCAGTATTTT,CASRNLGTTTDTQYF
once,TRBD1,TRBJ2-7,TRBV6-1,TGTGCCAGCAGACCCCCCGGACAGGGGACGGGCGAGCAGTACTTC,CASRPPGQGTGEQYF
-,TRBD2,TRBJ2-1,TRBV10-2,TGCGCCGCTTCCGGGACTAGTCCCTACAATGAGCAGTTCTTC,CAASGTSPYNEQFF